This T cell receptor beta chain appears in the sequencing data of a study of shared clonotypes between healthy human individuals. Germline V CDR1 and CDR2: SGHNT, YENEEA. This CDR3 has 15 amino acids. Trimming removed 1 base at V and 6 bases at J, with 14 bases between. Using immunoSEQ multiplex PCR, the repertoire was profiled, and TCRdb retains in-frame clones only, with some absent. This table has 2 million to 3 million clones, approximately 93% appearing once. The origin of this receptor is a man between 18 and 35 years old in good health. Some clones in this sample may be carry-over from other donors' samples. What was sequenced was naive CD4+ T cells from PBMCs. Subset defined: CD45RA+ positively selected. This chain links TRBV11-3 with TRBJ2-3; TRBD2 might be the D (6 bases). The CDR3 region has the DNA TGTGCCAGCAGCTTAGGAGGGACGGGGGAGGATACGCAGTATTTT. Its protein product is CASSLGGTGEDTQYF.